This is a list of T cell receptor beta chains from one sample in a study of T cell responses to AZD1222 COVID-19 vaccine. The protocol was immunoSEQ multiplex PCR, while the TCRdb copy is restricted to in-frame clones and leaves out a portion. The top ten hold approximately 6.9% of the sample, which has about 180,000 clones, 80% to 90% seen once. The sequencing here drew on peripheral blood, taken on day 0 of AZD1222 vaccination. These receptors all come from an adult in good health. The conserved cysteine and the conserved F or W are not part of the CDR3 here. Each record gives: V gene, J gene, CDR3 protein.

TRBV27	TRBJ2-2	ASSFQGGELF
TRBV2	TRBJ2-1	ASSYRDRNEQF
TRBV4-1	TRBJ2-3	ASSQAGREVAHTQY
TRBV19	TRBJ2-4	ASRGTGNIQY
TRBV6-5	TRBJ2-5	AITSGGQGETQY
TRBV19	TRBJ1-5	ASSMIPRDTLNQPQH
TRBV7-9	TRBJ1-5	ASSRTGVNQPQH
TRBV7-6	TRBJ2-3	ASSPSGSTDTQY
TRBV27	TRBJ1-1	ASTQRDPGRKGTEAF
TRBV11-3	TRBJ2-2	ASSLGTGGIGELF
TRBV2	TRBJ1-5	ASNFDRASNQPQH
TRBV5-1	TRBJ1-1	ASSLRDSTEAF
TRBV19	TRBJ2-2	ASSIWTGGSGELF
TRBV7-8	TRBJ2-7	ASSKGEFLRFGEQY
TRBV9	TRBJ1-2	ASSADREVGPGT
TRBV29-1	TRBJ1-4	SVQQSAANEKLF
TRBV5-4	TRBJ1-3	ASSPAGGPYSGNTIY
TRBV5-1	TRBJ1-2	ASSPDRNYGYT
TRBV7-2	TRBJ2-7	ASSLKPGLAGGRLYEQY
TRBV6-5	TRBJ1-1	ASSYRRGEAF
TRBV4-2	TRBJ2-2	ASSRTGELF
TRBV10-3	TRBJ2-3	ATRTSGGFSTDTQY
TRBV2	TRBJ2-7	ASSDDGVSNEQY
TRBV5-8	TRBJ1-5	ASSSLDIQPQH
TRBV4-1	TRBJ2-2	ASSQDPRGGAGELF
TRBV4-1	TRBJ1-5	ASSQADRSNQPQH
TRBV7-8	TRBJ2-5	ASSLGEATGTQY
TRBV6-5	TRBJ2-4	ASSRGQGQGQY
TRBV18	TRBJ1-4	ASSPLGTANEKLF
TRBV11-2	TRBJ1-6	ASSLVRASGSPLH
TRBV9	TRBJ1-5	ASSVQDSLNQPQH
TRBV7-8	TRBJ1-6	ASSLGSSYNSPLH
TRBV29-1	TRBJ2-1	SIAGTEYYNEQF
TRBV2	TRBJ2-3	ASSATRDVGADTQY
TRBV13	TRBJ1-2	ASSPQTGDYGYT
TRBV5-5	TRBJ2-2	ASSLDIRELF
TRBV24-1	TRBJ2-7	ATSDTGTGQYEQY
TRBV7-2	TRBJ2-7	ASSRLTSGGLEQY
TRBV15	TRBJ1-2	ATSRDPRGSSGYT
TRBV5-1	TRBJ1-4	ASSPSTGGGEKLF
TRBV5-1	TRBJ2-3	ASSVLAADTQY
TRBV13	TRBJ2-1	ASSFSGGLYNEQF
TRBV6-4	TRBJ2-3	ASSDGGYTQY
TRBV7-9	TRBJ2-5	ASSFSSGVRETQY
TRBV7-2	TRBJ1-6	ASSLVFGTGHSPLH
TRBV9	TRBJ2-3	ASSVVGAGGADTQY
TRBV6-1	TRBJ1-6	ASSEFTSYNSPLH
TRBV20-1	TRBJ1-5	SASSRNQPQH
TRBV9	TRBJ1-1	ASSQSLNTEAF
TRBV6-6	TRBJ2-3	ASSAPGQSTDTQY
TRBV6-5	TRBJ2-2	ASSFQGTGELF
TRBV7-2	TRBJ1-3	ASSYHGGSTGNTIY
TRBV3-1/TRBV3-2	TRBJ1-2	ASSQAWDEANYGYT
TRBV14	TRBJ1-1	ASSQDWTNTEAF
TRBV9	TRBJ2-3	ASTPGHRTDTQY
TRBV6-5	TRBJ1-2	ASRAGTGYGYT
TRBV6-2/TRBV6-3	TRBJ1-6	ASSTPGAGYALYNSPLH
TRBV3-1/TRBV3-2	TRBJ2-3	ASSLSPDTQY